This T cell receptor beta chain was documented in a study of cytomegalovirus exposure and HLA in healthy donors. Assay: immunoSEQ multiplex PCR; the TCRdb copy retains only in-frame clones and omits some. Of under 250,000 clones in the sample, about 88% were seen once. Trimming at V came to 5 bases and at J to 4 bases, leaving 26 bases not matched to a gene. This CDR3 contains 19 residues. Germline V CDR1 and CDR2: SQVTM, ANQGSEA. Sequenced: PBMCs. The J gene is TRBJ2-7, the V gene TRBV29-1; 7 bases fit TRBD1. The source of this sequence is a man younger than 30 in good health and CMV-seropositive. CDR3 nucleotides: TGCAGCGTTTCCGGTAGTGGGTCGGGACAGTTACCGACGGATTACGAGCAGTACTTC. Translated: CSVSGSGSGQLPTDYEQYF.